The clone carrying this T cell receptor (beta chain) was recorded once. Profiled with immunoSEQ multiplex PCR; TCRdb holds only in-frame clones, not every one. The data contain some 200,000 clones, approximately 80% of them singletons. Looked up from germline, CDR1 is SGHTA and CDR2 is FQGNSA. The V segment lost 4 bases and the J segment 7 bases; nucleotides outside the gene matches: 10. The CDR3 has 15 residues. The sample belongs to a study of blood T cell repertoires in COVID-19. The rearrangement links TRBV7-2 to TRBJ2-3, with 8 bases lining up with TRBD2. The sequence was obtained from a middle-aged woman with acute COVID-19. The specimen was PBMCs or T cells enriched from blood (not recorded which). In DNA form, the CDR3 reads TGTGCCAGCAGCTCCCGGAGTAGCGGGACGTATACGCAGTATTTT. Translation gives CASSSRSSGTYTQYF. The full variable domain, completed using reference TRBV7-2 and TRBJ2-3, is GAGVSQSPSNKVTEKGKDVELRCDPISGHTALYWYRQSLGQGLEFLIYFQGNSAPDKSGLPSDRFSAERTGGSVSTLTIQRTQQEDSAVYLCASSSRSSGTYTQYFGPGTRLTVL.